Below are 20 T cell receptor beta chains sequenced from a single sample in a study of CD8+CD57+ T cells in acquired aplastic anemia. The sequenced patients had an expansion of CD8+CD57+ cells seen by flow cytometry. CDR3 and TCR beta VDJ profiling relied on a genomic DNA template. Using its own MiXCR run on the reads, TCRdb lists one record per CDR3 protein. Of roughly 260,000 distinct CDR3 sequences detected, 47% appear once; the ten largest clones hold approximately 8%. The sequenced material came from sorted CD4+, CD8+, or CD8+CD57+ T cells (not recorded which) from PBMCs. Source of these receptors: a human donor with aplastic anemia.

This clonotype was picked up a small number of times. The chain links TRBV7-9 to TRBJ2-7, with TRBD2 as a possible D gene (5 bases). The CDR3 has 16 amino acids. The V gene lost 3 bases and the J gene lost 3 bases, with 18 bases spanning the gap. CDR1 and CDR2 (germline): SEHNR, FQNEAQ (reference sequence). CDR3 nucleotides: TGTGCCAGCAGCTTGTCGTCTGGCGGGCCGAGCTACGAGCAGTACTTC. It codes for CASSLSSGGPSYEQYF.

The chain is built from TRBV10-3 and TRBJ2-6; D may match TRBD1 or TRBD2 (6 bases each). Germline V gives CDR1 ENHRY, CDR2 SYGVKD. Deletions cut 0 bases from V and 7 bases from J, with 7 bases between. The CDR3 has 14 residues. The CDR3 spells CAISESGGANVLTF. The CDR3 DNA reads TGTGCCATCAGTGAGTCGGGGGGCGCCAACGTCCTGACTTTC.

At least ten counts were recorded for this clonotype. The V gene is TRBV7-9, the J gene TRBJ2-1, with D perhaps TRBD2 (6 bases). Trimming pared 0 bases from V and 3 bases from J, leaving 15 bases between. The CDR3 contains 17 residues. The germline V gene has CDR1 SEHNR and CDR2 FQNEAQ (reference sequence). This CDR3 is CASSLAAGSLLYNEQFF. CDR3 DNA sequence: TGTGCCAGCAGCTTAGCGGCCGGGAGCCTCCTCTACAATGAGCAGTTCTTC.

Ten or more counts support this clonotype. The chain combines TRBV4-3 with TRBJ2-1, with D perhaps matching TRBD2 (6 bases). Trimming left V 4 bases short and J 5 bases short, with 18 bases between. CDR1 is LGHNA and CDR2 is YSLEER in the germline V gene. The CDR3 length is 16 residues. In DNA, the CDR3 is TGCGCCAGCAGCCGATGGACGGGGGAAGGCCACAATGAGCAGTTCTTC. Its translation is CASSRWTGEGHNEQFF.

There are a few counts of this clonotype. CDR3 residues: CAWSGGQGEGYTF. The CDR3 nucleotides read TGTGCCTGGAGTGGGGGACAGGGTGAGGGCTACACCTTC. The V and J genes are TRBV30 and TRBJ1-2; TRBD1 agrees at 9 bases. V gave up 1 base and J gave up 8 bases; unmatched junction bases: 5. From germline, CDR1 is GTSNPN and CDR2 SVGIG (reference sequence). The CDR3 has 13 residues.

Worth noting for this clonotype: It may be a read error: a sequence one base away is much more abundant. V and J are TRBV7-6 and TRBJ1-1; D not resolved. Germline V gene lookup returns CDR1 SGHVS and CDR2 FNYEAQ. This CDR3 spans 15 amino acids. The DNA of the CDR3 is TGTGCCAGCAGCAAAGAGGACGGACTAAACACTGAAGCTTCCTTT. Residues: CASSKEDGLNTEASF.

Comment on this clonotype: Being one base from a much bigger clone, this may be a read error. The V gene is TRBV7-9, the J gene TRBJ2-1; D might be TRBD2 (6 bases). Trimming removed 10 bases at V and 0 bases at J, with 16 bases between. Germline V gene lookup returns CDR1 SEHNR and CDR2 FQNEAQ (reference sequence). CDR3 length equals 15 residues. The CDR3 loop reads CATWRKTSSYNEQFF. For the CDR3, the DNA is TGTGCCACCTGGAGGAAGACTAGCTCCTACAATGAGCAGTTCTTC.

This clonotype showed up many times. The chain links TRBV7-3 to TRBJ1-1; TRBD1 matches 7 bases. The V gene's germline CDR1 is SGHTA and CDR2 FQGTGA. The V gene end was trimmed by 1 base and the J gene end by 2 bases; junction bases not matched to a gene: 7. This CDR3 comprises 16 residues. CDR3 coding DNA: TGTGCCAGCAGCTTAAGTTGGCAGGGGGATAACACTGAAGCTTTCTTT. The encoded protein is CASSLSWQGDNTEAFF.

This CDR3 reads CASSPSVGDSNQPQHF. For the CDR3, the DNA is TGTGCCAGCAGTCCGTCGGTCGGGGATAGCAATCAGCCCCAGCATTTT. The rearrangement joins TRBV7-6 to TRBJ1-5, with unresolved D. The CDR3 loop spans 16 amino acids. The germline gives CDR1 SGHVS, CDR2 FNYEAQ. Trimming took off 6 bases at V and 0 bases at J, with 15 bases between the two ends.

J is TRBJ1-3 and V is TRBV10-3; TRBD1 is a possible D gene (5 bases). Germline V lookup: CDR1 ENHRY, CDR2 SYGVKD. Trimming cost V 6 bases and J 9 bases, with 21 bases left between them. CDR3 length equals 15 residues. The CDR3 protein is CAISRGGSLQPTIYF. CDR3 coding DNA: TGTGCCATCAGCCGGGGGGGATCCTTGCAACCCACCATATATTTT.

This chain joins TRBV7-9 and TRBJ2-1; weak D call: TRBD2 (5 bases). With 5 bases removed from V and 6 bases from J, the gap between germline ends came to 14 bases. CDR3 length: 14 residues. Germline CDR1 SEHNR, CDR2 FQNEAQ (reference sequence). The CDR3 protein is CASSPLGESNEQFF. The CDR3 DNA is TGTGCCAGCAGCCCGCTCGGGGAGAGCAATGAGCAGTTCTTC. The variable domain in full, completed from reference TRBV7-9 and TRBJ2-1, reads DTGVSQNPRHKITKRGQNVTFRCDPISEHNRLYWYRQTLGQGPEFLTYFQNEAQLEKSRLLSDRFSAERPKGSFSTLEIQRTEQGDSAMYLCASSPLGESNEQFFGPGTRLTVL.

In this sample, this clonotype turned up once. The genes are TRBV10-3 and TRBJ1-1, with TRBD1 matching over 7 bases. The length of the CDR3 is 14 residues. The trim removed 10 bases at V and 0 bases at J, leaving 8 bases unmatched. From germline, CDR1 is ENHRY and CDR2 SYGVKD. This CDR3 reads CATTRTGLNTEAFF. The CDR3 DNA reads as TGTGCCACCACAAGGACAGGCTTGAACACTGAAGCTTTCTTT.

V gene TRBV19 combines with J gene TRBJ2-7, with 10 bases lining up with TRBD1. This CDR3 is built from 11 residues. Per germline, CDR1 LNHDA and CDR2 SQIVND (reference sequence). The V gene end was trimmed by 9 bases and the J gene end by 5 bases; junction bases not matched to a gene: 1. This CDR3 reads CASGTGDEQYF. Written as DNA, the CDR3 is TGTGCCAGCGGGACAGGGGACGAGCAGTACTTC.

This clonotype was seen a few times. This chain connects TRBV15 to TRBJ2-5; D is uncertain. CDR3 length: 15 amino acids. The V end lost 4 bases, the J end lost 2 bases, and 14 bases lay between the germline ends. From germline, CDR1 is LNHNV and CDR2 YYDKDF (reference sequence). The CDR3 DNA follows: TGTGCCACCAGCAAATACCCCGACTCTCAAGAGACCCAGTACTTC. It codes for CATSKYPDSQETQYF.

This clonotype was recorded many times. The chain carries TRBV7-9 and TRBJ2-7; 7 positions match TRBD1. This CDR3 is 13 amino acids long. Per germline, CDR1 SEHNR and CDR2 FQNEAQ (reference sequence). V lost 3 bases, J lost 4 bases, and 3 bases stayed unmatched. The CDR3 protein is CASSLTGQYEQYF. The CDR3 bases are TGTGCCAGCAGCTTGACAGGGCAATACGAGCAGTACTTC.

A remark on this clonotype: One end of the junction fails to match germline, which may point to a read error. This chain connects TRBV20-1 to TRBJ2-7; 7 nucleotides align to TRBD1. CDR1 and CDR2 from the germline V gene are DFQATT and SNEGSKA (reference sequence). The CDR3 is 12 amino acids. The CDR3 region is CAWSVQGSEQYF. The CDR3 DNA sequence: TGTGCCTGGAGTGTACAGGGGTCCGAGCAGTACTTC.

For this clonotype: The missing conserved phenylalanine or tryptophan at the end of this CDR3 makes a read error likely. CDR3 protein: CASSSGSSYEQYS. CDR3 DNA: TGTGCCAGCAGCTCAGGGTCATCCTACGAGCAGTACTCC. The rearrangement links TRBV9 to TRBJ2-7; TRBD1 might be the D (5 bases). Trimming cost V 4 bases and J 1 base, with 9 bases left between them. The germline CDR1 and CDR2 sequences are SGDLS and YYNGEE. The CDR3 totals 13 residues.

The CDR3 loop is CASSTGTSGELFF. Written as DNA, the CDR3 is TGTGCCAGCAGTACCGGGACTAGCGGGGAGCTGTTTTTT. V is TRBV7-9 and J is TRBJ2-2, with 8 bases that match TRBD2. Unmatched junction bases numbered 4, after V lost 6 bases and J lost 7 bases. Germline V gene lookup returns CDR1 SEHNR and CDR2 FQNEAQ (reference sequence). The CDR3 contains 13 residues.

The gene calls are TRBV7-6 and TRBJ2-5; either TRBD1 or TRBD2 may fit D (6 bases each). The V gene's germline CDR1 is SGHVS and CDR2 FNYEAQ. V dropped 4 bases and J dropped 0 bases, with 24 bases sitting between them. CDR3 size: 19 residues. The CDR3 sequence is CASSYPAGLGGRDQETQYF. Written as DNA, the CDR3 is TGTGCCAGCAGCTATCCGGCGGGGCTCGGGGGCCGTGACCAAGAGACCCAGTACTTC.

This clonotype was recorded at least ten times. The V and J genes are TRBV9 and TRBJ2-4, with D unresolved. Germline V CDR1 and CDR2: SGDLS, YYNGEE. The CDR3 consists of 11 residues. V dropped 3 bases and J dropped 9 bases, with 7 bases sitting between them. CDR3 protein: CASSDGTIQYF. Written as DNA, the CDR3 is TGTGCCAGCAGCGACGGAACCATTCAGTACTTC.